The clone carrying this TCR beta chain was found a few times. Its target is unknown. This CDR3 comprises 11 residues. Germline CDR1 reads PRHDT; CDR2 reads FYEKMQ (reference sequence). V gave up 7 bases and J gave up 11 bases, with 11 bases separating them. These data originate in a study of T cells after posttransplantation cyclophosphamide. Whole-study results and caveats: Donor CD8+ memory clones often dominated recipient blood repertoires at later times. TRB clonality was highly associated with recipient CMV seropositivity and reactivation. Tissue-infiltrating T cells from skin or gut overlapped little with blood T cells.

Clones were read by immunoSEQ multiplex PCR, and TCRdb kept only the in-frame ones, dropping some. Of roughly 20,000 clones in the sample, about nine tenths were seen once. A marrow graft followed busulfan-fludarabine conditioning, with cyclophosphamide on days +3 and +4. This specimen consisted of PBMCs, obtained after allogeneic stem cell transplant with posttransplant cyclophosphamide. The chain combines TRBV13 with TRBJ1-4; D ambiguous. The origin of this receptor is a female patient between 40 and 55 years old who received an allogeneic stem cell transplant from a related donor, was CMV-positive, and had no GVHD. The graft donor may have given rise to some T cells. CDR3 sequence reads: CASIGGGKLFF. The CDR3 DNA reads TGTGCCAGCATTGGAGGTGGGAAACTGTTTTTT.